What follows are 20 T cell receptor beta chains derived from one specimen sequenced in a study of a mutant IDH1 vaccine in newly diagnosed glioma. Time point specified: week 35, safety follow-up. In every dose of vaccine, 300 ug of mutant IDH1 20-mer peptide was given alongside topical imiquimod. These receptors' targets are unknown. Data came from immunoSEQ multiplex PCR; TCRdb stores just in-frame clones and leaves some out. The profile shows about 54,000 clones, about 90% of them singletons. Specimen: PBMCs, collected from a glioma patient whose treatment included an IDH1 peptide vaccine. These receptors originate from a man aged 35 to 55 with glioma.

This clone was picked up a small number of times. V gene TRBV7-9 combines with J gene TRBJ1-1; D possibly corresponds to TRBD1 (6 bases). CDR1 is SEHNR, CDR2 FQNEAQ, per germline (reference sequence). The CDR3 extends over 15 amino acids. Trimming cost V 7 bases and J 6 bases, with 21 bases left between them. The CDR3 bases are TGTGCCAGCACCCCAGGGTCAGGGGCTCCCGCTGAAGCTTTCTTT. This sequence encodes CASTPGSGAPAEAFF. Based on the CDR3 plus reference TRBV7-9 and TRBJ1-1, the full variable domain is DTGVSQNPRHKITKRGQNVTFRCDPISEHNRLYWYRQTLGQGPEFLTYFQNEAQLEKSRLLSDRFSAERPKGSFSTLEIQRTEQGDSAMYLCASTPGSGAPAEAFFGQGTRLTVV.

This sequence joins TRBV18 and TRBJ2-3; D perhaps matches TRBD2 (6 bases). CDR1 KGHSH and CDR2 LQKENI come from the germline V gene. The CDR3 consists of 16 residues. V was cut by 1 base and J by 0 bases, with 11 bases left in between. CDR3 nucleotide sequence: TGTGCCAGCTCACCACGATCTGGGGGGAGCACAGATACGCAGTATTTT. As protein: CASSPRSGGSTDTQYF.

This chain links TRBV6-1 with TRBJ2-5; D call uncertain. This CDR3 is built from 13 residues. Germline V gene lookup returns CDR1 MNHNS and CDR2 SASEGT. Deletions cut 4 bases from V and 4 bases from J, with 10 bases between. The CDR3 here is CASSVMRRETQYF. Written as DNA, the CDR3 is TGTGCCAGCAGTGTTATGAGGAGAGAGACCCAGTACTTC.

CDR3 nucleotides: TGTGCCAGCAGTGAATTCAACGCAGCCTCTGGAAACACCATATATTTT. Amino acid sequence: CASSEFNAASGNTIYF. This chain joins TRBV25-1 and TRBJ1-3; no firm D call. Trimming took 1 base from V and 0 from J, leaving 10 bases between them. The germline gives CDR1 MGHDK, CDR2 SYGVNS. CDR3 length: 16 amino acids.

The chain carries TRBV5-1 and TRBJ1-2; no reliable D call. V gave up 1 base and J gave up 8 bases, with 12 bases separating them. Per germline, CDR1 SGHRS and CDR2 YFSETQ. This CDR3 comprises 13 residues. The CDR3 reads CASSLSAEYGYTF. The CDR3 DNA reads TGCGCCAGCAGCTTGTCCGCGGAGTACGGCTACACCTTC.

This clone was seen a handful of times. This chain joins TRBV29-1 and TRBJ1-1, with D uncertain. The CDR3 runs 11 residues. Germline V CDR1 and CDR2: SQVTM, ANQGSEA. Deletions cut 6 bases from V and 6 bases from J, with 11 bases between. The CDR3 DNA sequence: TGCAGCGTGAGACGGGAGGCTGAAGCTTTCTTT. This sequence encodes CSVRREAEAFF.

V usage is TRBV6-5 and J usage is TRBJ2-1; 8 nucleotides line up with TRBD2. CDR1 and CDR2 from the germline V gene are MNHEY and SVGAGI. Losses at the gene ends were 7 bases for V and 1 base for J; bases not matched to a gene: 6. This CDR3 is built from 15 residues. The CDR3 here is CASTWGLESYNEQFF. The CDR3, as DNA: TGTGCCAGCACTTGGGGACTAGAATCCTACAATGAGCAGTTCTTC.

This rearrangement joins TRBV11-2 to TRBJ1-1, with 7 bases identical to TRBD1. Germline V gives CDR1 SGHAT, CDR2 FQNNGV. CDR3 length equals 14 residues. The V segment lost 3 bases and the J segment 5 bases; nucleotides outside the gene matches: 6. Here the CDR3 DNA reads TGTGCCAGCAGCTTCGGACAGGTACGAACTGAAGCTTTCTTT. This codes for CASSFGQVRTEAFF.

This chain links TRBV28 with TRBJ2-7; 9 nucleotides match TRBD1. CDR3 size: 16 residues. The V segment lost 5 bases and the J segment 5 bases; nucleotides outside the gene matches: 13. CDR1 and CDR2 from the germline V gene are MDHEN and SYDVKM. The CDR3 protein is CASSPPLGQGSHEQYF. In DNA, the CDR3 is TGTGCCAGCAGTCCGCCTTTGGGACAGGGAAGCCACGAGCAGTACTTC.

The CDR3: CASSESSGRYSYNEQFF. CDR3 nucleotides: TGTGCCAGCAGTGAATCTAGCGGGAGGTACTCCTACAATGAGCAGTTCTTC. The rearrangement links TRBV2 to TRBJ2-1; TRBD2 matches 11 bases. V was clipped by 2 bases and J by 0 bases; unmatched bases: 3. This CDR3 spans 17 amino acids. Germline CDR1 reads SNHLY; CDR2 reads FYNNEI. Full variable domain (remainder filled in from reference TRBV2 and TRBJ2-1): EPEVTQTPSHQVTQMGQEVILRCVPISNHLYFYWYRQILGQKVEFLVSFYNNEISEKSEIFDDQFSVERPDGSNFTLKIRSTKLEDSAMYFCASSESSGRYSYNEQFFGPGTRLTVL.

This clone was observed a handful of times. The gene calls are TRBV15 and TRBJ2-1; 9 positions match TRBD2. This CDR3 is 16 amino acids long. CDR1 LNHNV and CDR2 YYDKDF come from the germline V gene (reference sequence). The V segment lost 0 bases and the J segment 5 bases; nucleotides outside the gene matches: 5. CDR3 DNA: TGTGCCACCAGCAGAGAAGGCGGGAGGGAGCACAATGAGCAGTTCTTC. It encodes CATSREGGREHNEQFF. Filled out from reference TRBV15 and TRBJ2-1, the complete variable domain reads DAMVIQNPRYQVTQFGKPVTLSCSQTLNHNVMYWYQQKSSQAPKLLFHYYDKDFNNEADTPDNFQSRRPNTSFCFLDIRSPGLGDTAMYLCATSREGGREHNEQFFGPGTRLTVL.

J is TRBJ1-4 and V is TRBV6-6; 7 nucleotides match TRBD1. The CDR3 is 15 residues long. CDR1 and CDR2 from the germline V gene are MNHNY and SVGAGI (reference sequence). J was trimmed by 8 bases and V by 0 bases; bases with no gene match: 6. The DNA of the CDR3 is TGTGCCAGCAGTTACTCGAACAGGGGTGAGGAAAAACTGTTTTTT. Residues: CASSYSNRGEEKLFF.

The chain has TRBV5-4 and TRBJ1-1; D gene unclear. Germline-derived CDR1 and CDR2 are SGHNT and YYREEE (reference sequence). The length of the CDR3 is 14 residues. V was shortened by 4 bases and J by 6 bases, with 16 bases between the two germline ends. The CDR3 sequence: CASSKREDDPEAFF. CDR3 sequence (DNA): TGTGCCAGCAGCAAGAGAGAGGACGACCCTGAAGCTTTCTTT.

The V call is TRBV5-4, the J call TRBJ2-3, with TRBD2 identical over 11 bases. The CDR3 is made up of 17 amino acids. Trimming removed 3 bases from V and 3 bases from J; junction bases left unmatched: 9. Germline values: CDR1 SGHNT, CDR2 YYREEE (reference sequence). As DNA, the CDR3 is TGTGCCAGCAGCTCAGTTGTAGCGGGAGGGTGGACAGATACGCAGTATTTT. Encoded protein: CASSSVVAGGWTDTQYF.

This chain joins TRBV29-1 and TRBJ1-3, with D uncertain. CDR3 length equals 13 residues. Germline CDR1 reads SQVTM; CDR2 reads ANQGSEA. Trimming shortened V by 6 bases and J by 0 bases, and 9 bases separated the two germline ends. The CDR3, as DNA: TGCAGCGTAGCGGAAAACTCTGGAAACACCATATATTTT. Translation: CSVAENSGNTIYF.

The CDR3 loop reads CASAGQGTYEQYF. Here the CDR3 DNA reads TGTGCCAGCGCGGGACAGGGCACCTACGAGCAGTACTTC. The chain joins TRBV28 to TRBJ2-7; 9 bases align to TRBD1. The CDR3 runs 13 residues. V shed 8 bases and J 2 bases; nucleotides not matched to a gene: 4. Germline V gene lookup returns CDR1 MDHEN and CDR2 SYDVKM.

The V and J genes are TRBV19 and TRBJ1-1; 9 bases match TRBD1. The V gene's germline CDR1 is LNHDA and CDR2 SQIVND (reference sequence). CDR3 length: 13 residues. The ends lost 5 bases at V and 9 bases at J; junction bases unmatched: 7. CDR3 residues: CASSVRQGDKAFF. As DNA, the CDR3 is TGTGCCAGTAGTGTGCGACAGGGGGATAAAGCTTTCTTT.

The rearrangement joins TRBV6-1 to TRBJ1-3; the D is unclear. The CDR3 runs to 14 residues. The germline CDR1 and CDR2 sequences are MNHNS and SASEGT. V dropped 5 bases and J dropped 0 bases, with 8 bases sitting between them. The CDR3 sequence is CASSSSVSGNTIYF. DNA of the CDR3: TGTGCCAGCAGTTCCAGCGTCTCTGGAAACACCATATATTTT.

This chain uses TRBV11-2 with TRBJ1-1; tentatively, D is TRBD1 (5 bases). V was pared by 3 bases and J by 3 bases, with 8 bases between. Germline V lookup: CDR1 SGHAT, CDR2 FQNNGV. CDR3 length: 13 amino acids. This CDR3 reads CASSFKGDTEAFF. CDR3 DNA sequence: TGTGCCAGCAGCTTTAAAGGGGACACTGAAGCTTTCTTT.

The sample holds one count of this clone. This chain joins TRBV2 and TRBJ2-3, with TRBD2 matching over 7 bases. Trimming took 6 bases from V and 2 from J; bases not matched to a gene: 5. The CDR3 has 14 amino acids. Germline V gene sequence: CDR1 SNHLY, CDR2 FYNNEI. CDR3: CASRLAVTTDTQYF. The CDR3 DNA reads TGTGCCAGCAGGCTAGCGGTGACCACAGATACGCAGTATTTT.